One sample yielded the 20 T cell receptor beta chains listed below, sequenced in a study of molecular identifiers for immune sequencing clone quantification. TCRdb re-analysed the PCR reads in MiXCR, keeping a single row per CDR3 protein. The sample includes about 630,000 distinct CDR3 sequences, roughly 23% of them seen just once. The source material was naive CD8+ T cells from blood, with Jurkat cell RNA spiked in. Subset described: FACS-sorted CD8+CD4-CCR7+CD45RA+ naive T cells. These receptor sequences come from a human donor in good health. Some libraries in this study had Jurkat cell RNA spiked in.

The table lists this clonotype with many counts. The CDR3 sequence is CASSLVVRADTQYF. The CDR3 nucleotides are TGTGCCAGCAGCTTAGTAGTACGGGCAGATACGCAGTATTTT. The J gene is TRBJ2-3, the V gene TRBV7-9; unclear D gene. This CDR3 has 14 amino acids. Deletions cut 1 base from V and 4 bases from J, with 9 bases between. CDR1 SEHNR and CDR2 FQNEAQ come from the germline V gene (reference sequence). The full variable domain, rest sourced from reference TRBV7-9 and TRBJ2-3, is DTGVSQNPRHKITKRGQNVTFRCDPISEHNRLYWYRQTLGQGPEFLTYFQNEAQLEKSRLLSDRFSAERPKGSFSTLEIQRTEQGDSAMYLCASSLVVRADTQYFGPGTRLTVL.

V usage is TRBV18 and J usage is TRBJ2-7; D ambiguous. The V end lost 3 bases, the J end lost 0 bases, and 15 bases lay between the germline ends. From germline, CDR1 is KGHSH and CDR2 LQKENI. The length of the CDR3 is 16 residues. The CDR3 is CASSPQDRPSSYEQYF. In DNA form, the CDR3 reads TGTGCCAGCTCACCCCAGGACCGTCCTAGCTCCTACGAGCAGTACTTC. The full variable domain, rest sourced from reference TRBV18 and TRBJ2-7, is NAGVMQNPRHLVRRRGQEARLRCSPMKGHSHVYWYRQLPEEGLKFMVYLQKENIIDESGMPKERFSAEFPKEGPSILRIQQVVRGDSAAYFCASSPQDRPSSYEQYFGPGTRLTVT.

As to this clonotype: A much larger clone is a single base away; this may be a read error. This rearrangement joins TRBV27 to TRBJ2-7, with D possibly TRBD2 on 9 matching bases. The CDR3 runs to 15 residues. Germline-derived CDR1 and CDR2 are MNHEY and SMNVEV (reference sequence). The CDR3 region is CASSPRGTSRGPGHF. The CDR3 nucleotides read TGTGCCAGCAGTCCGAGAGGGACTAGCAGGGGGCCAGGCCACTTC.

As concerns this clonotype: It may be a read error: a sequence one base away is much more abundant. The chain links TRBV6-2 or TRBV6-3 to TRBJ2-7; 8 nucleotides match TRBD1. With V trimmed by 8 bases and J by 5 bases, 11 bases remained unmatched. Germline V CDR1 and CDR2: MNHEY, SVGEGT. The CDR3 is 14 residues long. CDR3 sequence (DNA): TGTGCCAGCGGCCATGGACAGGGAATTGACGAGCAGTACTTC. It codes for CASGHGQGIDEQYF.

This clonotype was observed a few times. The chain couples TRBV20-1 to TRBJ1-1; 7 bases map to TRBD1. Trimming at V came to 6 bases and at J to 5 bases, leaving 12 bases not matched to a gene. This CDR3 contains 14 residues. In germline, CDR1 is DFQATT, CDR2 SNEGSKA (reference sequence). This CDR3 is CSAFARGQRTEAFF. The CDR3 bases are TGCAGTGCCTTTGCTAGGGGGCAAAGAACTGAAGCTTTCTTT.

This clonotype has a count of ten or more. This sequence joins TRBV28 and TRBJ1-1; D is perhaps TRBD1 (6 bases). The V gene lost 6 bases and the J gene lost 0 bases, with 20 bases spanning the gap. Germline V gives CDR1 MDHEN, CDR2 SYDVKM. The CDR3 has 17 amino acids. The DNA for the CDR3 is TGTGCCAGCAGAGAAGGGGCAGGGGCAACGTTGAACACTGAAGCTTTCTTT. Its protein product is CASREGAGATLNTEAFF. The full variable domain, in which reference TRBV28 and TRBJ1-1 provide the parts outside the CDR3, is DVKVTQSSRYLVKRTGEKVFLECVQDMDHENMFWYRQDPGLGLRLIYFSYDVKMKEKGDIPEGYSVSREKKERFSLILESASTNQTSMYLCASREGAGATLNTEAFFGQGTRLTVV.

This clonotype was seen more than once but under ten times. The genes are TRBV27 and TRBJ2-3; 9 bases are a match to TRBD2. The trim removed 8 bases at V and 1 base at J, leaving 4 bases unmatched. The CDR3 has 14 amino acids. Germline V gene data show CDR1 as MNHEY and CDR2 as SMNVEV (reference sequence). The CDR3 DNA reads as TGTGCCAGCCATAGCGGGGGCGGCACAGATACGCAGTATTTT. Translating it yields CASHSGGGTDTQYF.

The rearrangement links TRBV13 to TRBJ2-3, with 8 bases matching TRBD2. Trimming at V came to 5 bases and at J to 5 bases, leaving 12 bases not matched to a gene. Germline values: CDR1 PRHDT, CDR2 FYEKMQ (reference sequence). CDR3 length: 16 residues. In DNA form, the CDR3 reads TGTGCCAGCAGCCCCCGTGGAGCGGGAGTGGAAGATACGCAGTATTTT. It encodes CASSPRGAGVEDTQYF.

In the case of this clonotype: This sequence may be a read error, since a much larger clone differs from it by one base. The J gene is TRBJ1-5, the V gene TRBV7-9; 7 bases agree with TRBD1. Germline loops: CDR1 SEHNR, CDR2 FQNEAQ (reference sequence). CDR3 length: 14 residues. The chain's CDR3 is CANSLGDRVEPQHF. In nucleotides, the CDR3 is TGTGCCAACAGCTTAGGCGACAGGGTCGAACCCCAGCATTTT.

V and J are TRBV6-4 and TRBJ2-1; 9 nucleotides agree with TRBD1. Losses at the gene ends were 6 bases for V and 5 bases for J; bases not matched to a gene: 8. The germline CDR1 and CDR2 sequences are MRHNA and SNTAGT. The length of the CDR3 is 15 residues. CDR3 nucleotide sequence: TGTGCCAGCAGAATCCGACAGGGGGGCGACAATGAGCAGTTCTTC. Residues: CASRIRQGGDNEQFF.

In this sample, this clonotype turned up a few times. The rearrangement uses TRBV6-6 and TRBJ2-1; TRBD1 or TRBD2 may be the D gene (6 bases each). From germline, CDR1 is MNHNY and CDR2 SVGAGI (reference sequence). Deletions cut 4 bases from V and 4 bases from J, with 11 bases between. The CDR3 contains 14 residues. The CDR3: CASSFGGPYNEQFF. DNA of the CDR3: TGTGCCAGCAGTTTTGGGGGGCCGTACAATGAGCAGTTCTTC.

This clonotype was seen only a few times. The chain is built from TRBV7-8 and TRBJ2-1; D is unclear. The germline CDR1 and CDR2 sequences are SGHVS and FQNEAQ. CDR3 size: 14 residues. With 0 bases removed from V and 2 bases from J, the gap between germline ends came to 5 bases. The CDR3 spells CASSLAKTYNEQFF. In DNA form, the CDR3 reads TGTGCCAGCAGCTTAGCCAAGACCTACAATGAGCAGTTCTTC.

This clonotype showed up just a few times. V gene TRBV2 combines with J gene TRBJ2-7; D is possibly TRBD2 (5 bases). The CDR3 sequence is 16 residues long. Deletions cut 0 bases from V and 2 bases from J, with 14 bases between. Germline CDR1 reads SNHLY; CDR2 reads FYNNEI. The CDR3 region has the DNA TGTGCCAGCAGTGAAGCGCAAGGCGGGTGGACCTACGAGCAGTACTTC. This translates into CASSEAQGGWTYEQYF. The full variable domain, in which reference TRBV2 and TRBJ2-7 provide the parts outside the CDR3, is EPEVTQTPSHQVTQMGQEVILRCVPISNHLYFYWYRQILGQKVEFLVSFYNNEISEKSEIFDDQFSVERPDGSNFTLKIRSTKLEDSAMYFCASSEAQGGWTYEQYFGPGTRLTVT.

J is TRBJ1-4 and V is TRBV4-1; 8 bases are a match to TRBD1. This CDR3 contains 15 residues. V shed 5 bases and J 8 bases; nucleotides not matched to a gene: 10. CDR1 MGHRA and CDR2 YSYEKL come from the germline V gene. The CDR3 reads CASSDGQGLGEKLFF. CDR3 DNA sequence: TGCGCCAGCAGCGATGGACAGGGATTAGGGGAAAAACTGTTTTTT.

In this sample, this clonotype turned up many times. V is TRBV6-5 and J is TRBJ1-1; 8 bases are a match to TRBD1. CDR3 length equals 13 residues. Germline values: CDR1 MNHEY, CDR2 SVGAGI. J gave up 2 bases and V 8 bases, and 4 bases lay outside the gene matches. In DNA, the CDR3 is TGTGCCAGCTCCGACAGGGGAAACACTGAAGCTTTCTTT. Its translation: CASSDRGNTEAFF.

The genes are TRBV7-9 and TRBJ2-7; 10 bases map to TRBD1. The CDR3 covers 16 residues. V was clipped by 7 bases and J by 7 bases; unmatched bases: 16. Germline values: CDR1 SEHNR, CDR2 FQNEAQ (reference sequence). The CDR3 DNA reads as TGTGCCAGCACCCCGGCTTTGGGGACAGGGGTTGGGGAGCAGTACTTC. Its translation is CASTPALGTGVGEQYF.

This clonotype was recorded at least ten times. The J gene is TRBJ1-5, the V gene TRBV4-2; TRBD1 aligns across 8 bases. This CDR3 is 16 amino acids long. From germline, CDR1 is LGHNA and CDR2 YNFKEQ. Losses at the gene ends were 1 base for V and 7 bases for J; bases not matched to a gene: 9. The CDR3 loop is CASSQALTGDGQPQHF. CDR3 nucleotides: TGTGCCAGCAGCCAAGCCTTGACAGGGGACGGGCAGCCCCAGCATTTT.

This clonotype has at least ten counts. The chain joins TRBV15 to TRBJ1-5; 9 nucleotides line up with TRBD1. V shed 1 base, J shed 5 bases, and the junction held 3 bases outside the gene matches. This CDR3 region has 15 residues. The germline V gene has CDR1 LNHNV and CDR2 YYDKDF (reference sequence). DNA of the CDR3: TGTGCCACCAGCAGAGTGGGACAGGGTCATCAGCCCCAGCATTTT. Translating gives CATSRVGQGHQPQHF.

A few counts support this clonotype. This chain joins TRBV6-5 and TRBJ2-3, with D tentatively TRBD2 (6 bases). Trimming stripped 6 bases from V and 0 bases from J, with 13 bases between. The CDR3 length is 15 residues. The germline gives CDR1 MNHEY, CDR2 SVGAGI. DNA of the CDR3: TGTGCCAGCAGCCCCCGCGGGGCGAGCACAGATACGCAGTATTTT. Amino acid sequence: CASSPRGASTDTQYF.

The chain combines TRBV14 with TRBJ2-7, with 7 bases lining up with TRBD1. The CDR3 covers 15 residues. Germline V gene lookup returns CDR1 SGHDN and CDR2 FVKESK. V lost 0 bases, J lost 2 bases, and 4 bases stayed unmatched. The CDR3 loop reads CASSQEVGTAYEQYF. CDR3 coding DNA: TGTGCCAGCAGCCAAGAGGTGGGGACAGCCTACGAGCAGTACTTC.